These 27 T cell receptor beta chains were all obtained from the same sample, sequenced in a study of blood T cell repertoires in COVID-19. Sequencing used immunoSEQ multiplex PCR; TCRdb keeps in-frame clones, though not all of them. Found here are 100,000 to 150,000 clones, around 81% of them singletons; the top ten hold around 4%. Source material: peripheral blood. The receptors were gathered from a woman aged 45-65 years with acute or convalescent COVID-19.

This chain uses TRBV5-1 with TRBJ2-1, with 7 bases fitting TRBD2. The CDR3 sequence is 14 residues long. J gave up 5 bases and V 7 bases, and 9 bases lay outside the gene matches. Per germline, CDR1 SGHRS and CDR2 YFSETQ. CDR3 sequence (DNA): TGCGCCAGCGGTCCTAGCGGACTTAACAATGAGCAGTTCTTC. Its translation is CASGPSGLNNEQFF. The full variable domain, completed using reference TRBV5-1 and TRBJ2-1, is KAGVTQTPRYLIKTRGQQVTLSCSPISGHRSVSWYQQTPGQGLQFLFEYFSETQRNKGNFPGRFSGRQFSNSRSEMNVSTLELGDSALYLCASGPSGLNNEQFFGPGTRLTVL.

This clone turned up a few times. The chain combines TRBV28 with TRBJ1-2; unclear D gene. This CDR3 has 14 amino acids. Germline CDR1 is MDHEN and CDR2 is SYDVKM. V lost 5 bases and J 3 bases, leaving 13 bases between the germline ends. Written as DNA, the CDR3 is TGTGCCAGCAGTGTGTCAGGCGATTACTATGGCTACACCTTC. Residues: CASSVSGDYYGYTF.

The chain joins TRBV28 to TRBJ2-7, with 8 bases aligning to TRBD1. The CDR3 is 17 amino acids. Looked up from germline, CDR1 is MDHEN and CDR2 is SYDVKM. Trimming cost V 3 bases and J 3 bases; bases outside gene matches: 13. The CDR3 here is CASSFSEEKGQGYEQYF. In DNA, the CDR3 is TGTGCCAGCAGTTTTTCCGAAGAGAAAGGACAGGGCTACGAGCAGTACTTC. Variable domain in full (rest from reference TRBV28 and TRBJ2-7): DVKVTQSSRYLVKRTGEKVFLECVQDMDHENMFWYRQDPGLGLRLIYFSYDVKMKEKGDIPEGYSVSREKKERFSLILESASTNQTSMYLCASSFSEEKGQGYEQYFGPGTRLTVT.

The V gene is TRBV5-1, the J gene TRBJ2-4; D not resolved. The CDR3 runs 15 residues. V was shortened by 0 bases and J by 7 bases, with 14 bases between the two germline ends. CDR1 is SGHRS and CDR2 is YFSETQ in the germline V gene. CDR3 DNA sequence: TGCGCCAGCAGCTTGGGTGTAACCAACGGTAACATTCAGTACTTC. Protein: CASSLGVTNGNIQYF.

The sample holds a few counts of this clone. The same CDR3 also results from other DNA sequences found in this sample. The CDR3 DNA reads as TGTGCCAGTAGTAGGAGCGGGGCGTACAATGAGCAGTTCTTC. Translated, it gives CASSRSGAYNEQFF. The chain employs TRBV19 and TRBJ2-1; the match to TRBD2 covers 7 bases. This CDR3 has 14 amino acids. Trimming cost V 4 bases and J 4 bases; bases outside gene matches: 4. Germline V CDR1 and CDR2: LNHDA, SQIVND (reference sequence).

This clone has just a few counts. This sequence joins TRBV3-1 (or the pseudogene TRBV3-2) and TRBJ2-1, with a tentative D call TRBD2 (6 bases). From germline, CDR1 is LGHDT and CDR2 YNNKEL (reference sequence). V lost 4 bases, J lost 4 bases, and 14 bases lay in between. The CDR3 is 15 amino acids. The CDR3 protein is CASSRGGAPYNEQFF. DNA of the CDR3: TGTGCCAGCAGCCGAGGAGGGGCGCCATACAATGAGCAGTTCTTC.

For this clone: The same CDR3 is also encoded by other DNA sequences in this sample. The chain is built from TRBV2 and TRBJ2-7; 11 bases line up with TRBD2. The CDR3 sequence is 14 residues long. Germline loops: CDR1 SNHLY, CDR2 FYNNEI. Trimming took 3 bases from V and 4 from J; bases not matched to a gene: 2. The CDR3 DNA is TGTGCCAGCAGTGAGGTAGCGGGAGGGTACGAGCAGTACTTC. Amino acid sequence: CASSEVAGGYEQYF.

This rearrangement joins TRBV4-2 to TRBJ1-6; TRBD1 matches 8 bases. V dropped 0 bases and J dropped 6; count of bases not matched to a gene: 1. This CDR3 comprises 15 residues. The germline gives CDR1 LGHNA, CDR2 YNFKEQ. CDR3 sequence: CASSQETGANSPLHF. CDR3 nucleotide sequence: TGTGCCAGCAGCCAAGAGACAGGGGCTAATTCACCCCTCCACTTT.

DNA of the CDR3: TGTGCCAGCAGTACAGGGGGGGGCAATCAGCCCCAGCATTTT. Amino acid sequence: CASSTGGGNQPQHF. V and J are TRBV28 and TRBJ1-5; 8 bases are shared with TRBD1. Trimming at V came to 5 bases and at J to 2 bases, leaving 2 bases not matched to a gene. Germline-derived CDR1 and CDR2 are MDHEN and SYDVKM. The CDR3 length is 14 residues.

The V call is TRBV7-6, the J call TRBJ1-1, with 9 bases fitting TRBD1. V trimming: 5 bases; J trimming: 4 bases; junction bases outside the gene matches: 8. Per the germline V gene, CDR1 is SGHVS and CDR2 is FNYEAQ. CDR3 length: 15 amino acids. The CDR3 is CASSQGTGTFTEAFF. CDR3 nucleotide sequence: TGTGCCAGCAGCCAGGGGACAGGGACGTTCACTGAAGCTTTCTTT.

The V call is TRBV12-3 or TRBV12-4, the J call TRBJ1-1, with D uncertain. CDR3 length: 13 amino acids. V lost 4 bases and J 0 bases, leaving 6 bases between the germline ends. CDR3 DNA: TGTGCCAGCAGTTGGAGTATGAACACTGAAGCTTTCTTT. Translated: CASSWSMNTEAFF.

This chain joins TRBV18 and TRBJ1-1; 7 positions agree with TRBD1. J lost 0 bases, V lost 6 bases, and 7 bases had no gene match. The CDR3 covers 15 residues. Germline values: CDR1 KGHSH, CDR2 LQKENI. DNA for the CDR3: TGTGCCAGCTCGTCAAAGACAGGGATGAACACTGAAGCTTTCTTT. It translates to CASSSKTGMNTEAFF.

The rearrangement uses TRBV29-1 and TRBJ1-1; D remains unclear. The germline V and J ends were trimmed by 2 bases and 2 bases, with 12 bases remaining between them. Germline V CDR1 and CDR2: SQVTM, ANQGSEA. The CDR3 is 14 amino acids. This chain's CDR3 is CSVEPAAANTEAFF. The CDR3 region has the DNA TGCAGCGTTGAACCGGCGGCAGCCAACACTGAAGCTTTCTTT.

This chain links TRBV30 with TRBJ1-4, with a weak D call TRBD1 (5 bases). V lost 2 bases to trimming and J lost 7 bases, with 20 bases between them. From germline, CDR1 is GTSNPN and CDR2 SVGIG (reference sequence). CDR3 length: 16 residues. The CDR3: CAWSTPMGGLGEKLFF. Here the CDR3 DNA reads TGTGCCTGGAGTACTCCAATGGGGGGTTTGGGTGAAAAACTGTTTTTT.

The CDR3 DNA sequence: TGTGCCAGCAGTAGCGGGAGCCGGGGGAACAATGAGCAGTTCTTC. It translates to CASSSGSRGNNEQFF. V usage is TRBV3-1 (or the pseudogene TRBV3-2) and J usage is TRBJ2-1; 9 bases fit TRBD2. This CDR3 comprises 15 residues. Germline V lookup: CDR1 LGHDT, CDR2 YNNKEL (reference sequence). After removal of 6 bases from V and 5 bases from J, the junction contained 8 bases not matched to a gene.

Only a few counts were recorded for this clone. The CDR3 sequence: CASSYVGRETQYF. In DNA form, the CDR3 reads TGCGCCAGCAGCTACGTTGGGCGAGAGACCCAGTACTTC. The chain links TRBV5-1 to TRBJ2-5; D not certain. CDR3 length: 13 residues. Germline CDR1 SGHRS, CDR2 YFSETQ. V was shortened by 3 bases and J by 4 bases, with 10 bases between the two germline ends.

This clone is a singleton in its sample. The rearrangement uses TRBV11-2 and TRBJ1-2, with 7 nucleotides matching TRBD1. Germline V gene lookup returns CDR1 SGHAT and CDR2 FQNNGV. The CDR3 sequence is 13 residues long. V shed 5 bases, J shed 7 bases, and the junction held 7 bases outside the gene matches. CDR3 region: CASSLTGVSGYTF. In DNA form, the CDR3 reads TGTGCCAGCAGCCTAACAGGGGTCTCTGGCTACACCTTC. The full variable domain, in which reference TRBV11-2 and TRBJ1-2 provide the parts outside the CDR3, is EAGVAQSPRYKIIEKRQSVAFWCNPISGHATLYWYQQILGQGPKLLIQFQNNGVVDDSQLPKDRFSAERLKGVDSTLKIQPAKLEDSAVYLCASSLTGVSGYTFGSGTRLTVV.

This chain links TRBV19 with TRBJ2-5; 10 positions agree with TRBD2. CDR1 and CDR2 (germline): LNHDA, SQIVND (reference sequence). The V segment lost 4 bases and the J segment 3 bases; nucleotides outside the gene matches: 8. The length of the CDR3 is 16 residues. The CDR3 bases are TGTGCCAGTAGTACAGCCAAACTAGCGGGAAAAGAGACCCAGTACTTC. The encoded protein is CASSTAKLAGKETQYF.

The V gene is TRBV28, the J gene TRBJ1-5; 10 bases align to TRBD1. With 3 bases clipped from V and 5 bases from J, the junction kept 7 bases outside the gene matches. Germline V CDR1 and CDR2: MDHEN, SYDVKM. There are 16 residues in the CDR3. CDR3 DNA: TGTGCCAGCAGTTTGCGAGTCGGACAGGGGGATCAGCCCCAGCATTTT. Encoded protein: CASSLRVGQGDQPQHF. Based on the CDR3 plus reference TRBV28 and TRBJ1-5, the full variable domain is DVKVTQSSRYLVKRTGEKVFLECVQDMDHENMFWYRQDPGLGLRLIYFSYDVKMKEKGDIPEGYSVSREKKERFSLILESASTNQTSMYLCASSLRVGQGDQPQHFGDGTRLSIL.

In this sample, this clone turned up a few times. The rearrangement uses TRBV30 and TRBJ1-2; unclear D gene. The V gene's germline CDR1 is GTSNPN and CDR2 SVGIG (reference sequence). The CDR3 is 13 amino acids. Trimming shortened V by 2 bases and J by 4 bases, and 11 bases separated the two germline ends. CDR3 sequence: CAWSLSGAYGYTF. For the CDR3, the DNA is TGTGCCTGGAGTCTCTCCGGTGCCTATGGCTACACCTTC. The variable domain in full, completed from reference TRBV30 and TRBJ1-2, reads SQTIHQWPATLVQPVGSPLSLECTVEGTSNPNLYWYRQAAGRGLQLLFYSVGIGQISSEVPQNLSASRPQDRQFILSSKKLLLSDSGFYLCAWSLSGAYGYTFGSGTRLTVV.

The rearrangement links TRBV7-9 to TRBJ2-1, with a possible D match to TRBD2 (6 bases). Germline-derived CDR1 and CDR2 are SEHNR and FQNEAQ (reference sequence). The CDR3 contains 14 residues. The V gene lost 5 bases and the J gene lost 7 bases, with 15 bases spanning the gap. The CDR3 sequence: CASSPRGSGNEQFF. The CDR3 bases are TGTGCCAGCAGCCCCCGGGGTAGCGGAAATGAGCAGTTCTTC.

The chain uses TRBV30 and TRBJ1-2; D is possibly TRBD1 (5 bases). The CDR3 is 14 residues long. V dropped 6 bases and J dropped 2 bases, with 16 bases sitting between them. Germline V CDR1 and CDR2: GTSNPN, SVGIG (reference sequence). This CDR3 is CACIPTAGNYGYTF. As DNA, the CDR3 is TGTGCCTGCATCCCGACAGCAGGGAACTATGGCTACACCTTC.

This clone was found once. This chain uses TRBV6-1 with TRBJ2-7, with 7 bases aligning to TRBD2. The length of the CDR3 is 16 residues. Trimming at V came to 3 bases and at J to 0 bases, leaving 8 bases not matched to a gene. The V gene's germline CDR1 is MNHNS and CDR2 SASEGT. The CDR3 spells CASSDAASGNSYEQYF. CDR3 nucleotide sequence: TGTGCCAGCAGTGACGCTGCTAGCGGAAACTCCTACGAGCAGTACTTC.

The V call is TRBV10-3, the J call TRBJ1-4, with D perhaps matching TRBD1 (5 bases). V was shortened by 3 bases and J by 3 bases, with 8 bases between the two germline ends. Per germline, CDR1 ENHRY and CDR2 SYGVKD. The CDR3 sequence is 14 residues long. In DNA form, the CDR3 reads TGTGCCATCAGTGACAGGGTTCCTAATGAAAAACTGTTTTTT. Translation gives CAISDRVPNEKLFF.

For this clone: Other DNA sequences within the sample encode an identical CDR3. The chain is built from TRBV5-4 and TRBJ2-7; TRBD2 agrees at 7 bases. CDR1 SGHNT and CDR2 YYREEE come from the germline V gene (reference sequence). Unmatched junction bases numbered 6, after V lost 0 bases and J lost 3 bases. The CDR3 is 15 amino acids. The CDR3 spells CASSLGTRSDYEQYF. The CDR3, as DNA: TGTGCCAGCAGCTTGGGGACTAGATCTGACTACGAGCAGTACTTC.

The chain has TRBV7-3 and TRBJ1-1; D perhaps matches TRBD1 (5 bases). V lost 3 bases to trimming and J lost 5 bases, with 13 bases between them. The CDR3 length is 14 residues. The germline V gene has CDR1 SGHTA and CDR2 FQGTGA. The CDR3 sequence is CASSFQGGRTEAFF. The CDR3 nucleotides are TGTGCCAGCAGCTTCCAGGGTGGTAGGACTGAAGCTTTCTTT.

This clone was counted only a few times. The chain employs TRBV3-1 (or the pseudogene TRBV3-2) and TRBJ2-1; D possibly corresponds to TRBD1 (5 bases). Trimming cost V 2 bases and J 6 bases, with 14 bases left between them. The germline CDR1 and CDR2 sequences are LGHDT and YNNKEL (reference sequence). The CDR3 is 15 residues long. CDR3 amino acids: CASSQKGAGTNEQFF. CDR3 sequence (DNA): TGTGCCAGCAGCCAAAAAGGGGCCGGAACCAATGAGCAGTTCTTC.